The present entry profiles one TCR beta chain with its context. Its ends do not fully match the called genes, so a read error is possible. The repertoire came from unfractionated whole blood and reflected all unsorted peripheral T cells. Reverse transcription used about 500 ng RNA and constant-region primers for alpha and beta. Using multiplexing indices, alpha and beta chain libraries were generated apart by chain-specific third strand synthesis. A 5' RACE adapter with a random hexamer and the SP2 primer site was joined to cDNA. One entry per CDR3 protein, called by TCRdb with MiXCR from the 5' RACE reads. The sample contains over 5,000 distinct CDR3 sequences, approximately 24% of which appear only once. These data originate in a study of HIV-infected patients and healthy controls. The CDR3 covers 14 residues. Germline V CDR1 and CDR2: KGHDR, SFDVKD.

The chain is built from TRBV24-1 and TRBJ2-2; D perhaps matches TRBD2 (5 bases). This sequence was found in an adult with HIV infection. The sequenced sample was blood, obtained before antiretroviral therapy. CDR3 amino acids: CATSGAVNAGELFF. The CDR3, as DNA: TGTGCCACCAGTGGAGCGGTGAACGCCGGTGAGCTGTTTTTT.